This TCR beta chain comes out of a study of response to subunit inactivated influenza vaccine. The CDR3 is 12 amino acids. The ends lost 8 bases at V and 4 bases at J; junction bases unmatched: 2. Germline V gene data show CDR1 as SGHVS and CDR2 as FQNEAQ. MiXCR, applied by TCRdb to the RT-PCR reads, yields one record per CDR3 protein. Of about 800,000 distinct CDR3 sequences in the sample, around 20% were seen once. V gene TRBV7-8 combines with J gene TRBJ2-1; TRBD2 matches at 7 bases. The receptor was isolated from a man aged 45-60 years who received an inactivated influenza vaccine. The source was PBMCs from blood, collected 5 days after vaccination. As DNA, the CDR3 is TGTGCCAGCGGGGGGGTATACAATGAGCAGTTCTTC. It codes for CASGGVYNEQFF.